The present T cell receptor (beta chain) was sequenced within a study of blood T cell repertoires in COVID-19. This CDR3 spans 16 amino acids. The ends lost 3 bases at V and 2 bases at J; junction bases unmatched: 6. The germline V gene encodes CDR1 SGHNT and CDR2 YYREEE (reference sequence). Clones were read by immunoSEQ multiplex PCR, and TCRdb kept only the in-frame ones, dropping some. The table lists roughly 260,000 clones, approximately 87% of them singletons. Sequences were obtained from peripheral blood. This receptor was taken from a woman aged 45-65 years with acute or convalescent COVID-19. The chain employs TRBV5-4 and TRBJ2-7, with 12 nucleotides matching TRBD2. The CDR3 DNA sequence: TGTGCCAGCAGCTCACAACTAGCGGGAGGCGCCTACGAGCAGTACTTC. It codes for CASSSQLAGGAYEQYF.